The present T cell receptor (beta chain) was sequenced within a study of patients and donors after allogeneic stem cell transplantation. TCRdb recomputed calls from the RT-PCR reads with MiXCR, one row per CDR3 protein. The data hold fewer than 200,000 distinct CDR3 sequences, with approximately 31% observed a single time. The germline V and J ends were trimmed by 0 bases and 7 bases, with 9 bases remaining between them. CDR3 length: 14 residues. CDR1 and CDR2 from the germline V gene are MNHEY and SVGAGI. There are many counts of this clonotype. The sample consisted of blood, either unsorted or a sorted T cell fraction (not recorded which). The J gene is TRBJ1-4, the V gene TRBV6-5; D is undetermined. The clonotype comes from a human donor who was either an allogeneic HSCT recipient or a stem cell or donor lymphocyte infusion donor (not recorded which). It is not recorded whose cells these are; they may come from a transplant donor. CDR3 residues: CASSYSLGGEKLFF. CDR3 sequence (DNA): TGTGCCAGCAGTTACTCGCTGGGAGGTGAAAAACTGTTTTTT.